This T cell receptor (beta chain) is from a study of shared clonotypes between healthy human individuals. Study findings and constraints: In a handful of donors, about 5% of naive CD4 clonotypes appeared in common. Estimated clonotype richness was generally higher in naive than memory subsets. Against clonotypes common to all four donors, non-shared ones had lower generation probabilities.

Turning to this clone: As yet, its antigen is unknown.

Here immunoSEQ multiplex PCR was the method, and the copy in TCRdb shows in-frame clones only, minus some. The sample lists approximately 980,000 clones, approximately 76% occurring once. This receptor was taken from a man aged 18 to 35 in good health. Input material: memory CD4+ T cells sorted from blood. Subset reported: CD45RA-negative fraction.

Here the CDR3 DNA reads TGTGCCAGCAGGTCCCCGGGACAATTGAATGAAAAACTGTTTTTT. It codes for CASRSPGQLNEKLFF. The rearrangement joins TRBV28 to TRBJ1-4; the D gene is possibly TRBD1 (6 bases). V lost 6 bases and J lost 5, with 16 bases in between. The germline CDR1 and CDR2 sequences are MDHEN and SYDVKM. CDR3 length: 15 residues.